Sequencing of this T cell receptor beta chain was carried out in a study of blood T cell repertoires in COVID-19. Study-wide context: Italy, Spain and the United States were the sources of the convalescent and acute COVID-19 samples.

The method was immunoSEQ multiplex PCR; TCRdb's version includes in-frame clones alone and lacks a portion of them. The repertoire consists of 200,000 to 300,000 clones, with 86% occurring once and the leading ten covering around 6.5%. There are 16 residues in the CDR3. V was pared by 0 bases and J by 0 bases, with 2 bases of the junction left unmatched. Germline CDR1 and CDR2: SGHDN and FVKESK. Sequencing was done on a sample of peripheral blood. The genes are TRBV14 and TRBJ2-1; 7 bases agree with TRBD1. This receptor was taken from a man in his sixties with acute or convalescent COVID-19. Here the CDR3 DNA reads TGTGCCAGCAGCCAAGATCCAGGGGGCTCCTACAATGAGCAGTTCTTC. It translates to CASSQDPGGSYNEQFF.